Each of the 12 T cell receptor beta chains below was sequenced from the same sample in a study of cytomegalovirus exposure and HLA in healthy donors. A multiplex PCR was run with 60 Vbeta primers and 13 Jbeta primers. Sequenced by immunoSEQ multiplex PCR; TCRdb stores in-frame clones only, minus some. The sample carries 90,000 to 110,000 clones, under 85% recorded once. What was sequenced was PBMCs. The receptors were gathered from a woman in her forties in good health and CMV-seropositive.

This clone was detected only a few times. The chain is built from TRBV28 and TRBJ2-2; 13 bases fit TRBD2. CDR1 and CDR2 (germline): MDHEN, SYDVKM. CDR3 length: 17 residues. Trimming at V came to 6 bases and at J to 6 bases, leaving 10 bases not matched to a gene. The CDR3 sequence is CASSLWRLAGGPGELFF. Written as DNA, the CDR3 is TGTGCCAGCAGCCTATGGCGACTAGCGGGAGGTCCCGGGGAGCTGTTTTTT.

The chain carries TRBV2 and TRBJ2-7, with D tentatively TRBD1 (5 bases). V lost 4 bases and J lost 2, with 15 bases in between. This CDR3 region has 15 residues. Germline loops: CDR1 SNHLY, CDR2 FYNNEI. CDR3 DNA: TGTGCCAGCAGTGCGCAAGGGGCCGTTGCCTACGAGCAGTACTTC. It is translated as CASSAQGAVAYEQYF.

The chain joins TRBV7-8 to TRBJ2-5, with TRBD2 matching 7 bases. The J call may be faulty, since TRBJ2-7 better matches the DNA end. This CDR3 region has 12 residues. The germline CDR1 and CDR2 sequences are SGHVS and FQNEAQ. CDR3 DNA: TGTGCCAGCAGCTGGGGGGGGAACGAGCAGTACTTC. Its protein is CASSWGGNEQYF.

This sequence joins TRBV5-1 and TRBJ2-5; 7 bases match TRBD1. TRBJ2-7 explains the end of the DNA better; the J call may be wrong. The germline gives CDR1 SGHRS, CDR2 YFSETQ. This CDR3 region has 14 residues. This chain's CDR3 is CATKTRDSSYEQYF. In nucleotides, the CDR3 is TGCGCCACCAAGACCCGGGACAGTTCCTACGAGCAGTACTTC.

J is TRBJ1-5 and V is TRBV4-2, with D perhaps TRBD1 (6 bases). Germline values: CDR1 LGHNA, CDR2 YNFKEQ. The V end lost 0 bases, the J end lost 4 bases, and 10 bases lay between the germline ends. The CDR3 sequence is 15 residues long. The CDR3 nucleotides are TGTGCCAGCAGCCAAGAAGGACAGTTTAATCAGCCCCAGCATTTT. It specifies CASSQEGQFNQPQHF.

The chain is built from TRBV29-1 and TRBJ1-2; no definite D call. The V and J ends lost 4 bases and 0 bases respectively, with 21 bases between them. The CDR3 is 17 residues long. Germline V gives CDR1 SQVTM, CDR2 ANQGSEA. CDR3 bases: TGCAGCGTTGTTGGGGAGTTGGAGGTGGGGACTAACTATGGCTACACCTTC. Amino acid sequence: CSVVGELEVGTNYGYTF.

The V gene is TRBV6-5, the J gene TRBJ2-1, with a possible D match to TRBD1 (5 bases). With 6 bases removed from V and 8 bases from J, the gap between germline ends came to 17 bases. Germline values: CDR1 MNHEY, CDR2 SVGAGI. The CDR3 consists of 14 residues. CDR3 DNA sequence: TGTGCCAGCAGACCCGCCCCAGGGCACGATGAGCAGTTCTTC. This translates into CASRPAPGHDEQFF.

This sequence joins TRBV5-1 and TRBJ2-1; D possibly corresponds to TRBD1 (7 bases). This CDR3 spans 17 amino acids. Germline V gives CDR1 SGHRS, CDR2 YFSETQ. Trimming cost V 4 bases and J 2 bases, with 19 bases left between them. In DNA form, the CDR3 reads TGCGCCAGCAGCCGAGGGGGCGGGACAAGGACCTACAATGAGCAGTTCTTC. It codes for CASSRGGGTRTYNEQFF.

This sequence joins TRBV7-7 and TRBJ2-1; no reliable D call. The germline V and J ends were trimmed by 1 base and 5 bases, with 6 bases remaining between them. This CDR3 contains 13 residues. Germline V gene lookup returns CDR1 SSHAT and CDR2 FNYEAQ (reference sequence). The CDR3 is CASSLGGHNEQFF. The CDR3 DNA is TGTGCCAGCAGCTTAGGTGGCCACAATGAGCAGTTCTTC.

This clone has a handful of counts. The V and J genes are TRBV4-2 and TRBJ2-1; 11 nucleotides match TRBD2. The germline CDR1 and CDR2 sequences are LGHNA and YNFKEQ. The CDR3 covers 16 residues. Germline trimming cut 7 bases from V and 6 bases from J; bases unmatched to any gene: 11. The CDR3 sequence: CASTNIAGGTPNEQFF. The CDR3 DNA sequence: TGTGCCAGCACTAATATAGCGGGGGGGACCCCCAATGAGCAGTTCTTC.

This chain uses TRBV7-9 with TRBJ2-6, with TRBD1 identical over 9 bases. V gave up 5 bases and J gave up 2 bases; unmatched junction bases: 13. This CDR3 contains 19 residues. Germline assignment: CDR1 SEHNR and CDR2 FQNEAQ (reference sequence). The CDR3 bases are TGTGCCAGCAGCACCCGGACAGGGGAGCTCCTCACTGGGGCCAACGTCCTGACTTTC. Translation gives CASSTRTGELLTGANVLTF. The full variable domain, rest sourced from reference TRBV7-9 and TRBJ2-6, is DTGVSQNPRHKITKRGQNVTFRCDPISEHNRLYWYRQTLGQGPEFLTYFQNEAQLEKSRLLSDRFSAERPKGSFSTLEIQRTEQGDSAMYLCASSTRTGELLTGANVLTFGAGSRLTVL.

The J gene is TRBJ2-3, the V gene TRBV28; possible D gene TRBD2, 7 bases. This CDR3 spans 14 amino acids. V lost 8 bases and J lost 7, with 19 bases in between. CDR1 is MDHEN, CDR2 SYDVKM, per germline. CDR3 DNA sequence: TGTGCCAGCTACTCGGGGGGCCTCGGGAATACGCAGTATTTT. It translates to CASYSGGLGNTQYF.